The clone carrying this T cell receptor (beta chain) was counted at least ten times. As yet, its antigen is unknown. CDR3 length equals 12 residues. The record originates from a study of human T cells and chemical hapten exposure. Study-level findings and limits: The number of TCRs above 1 in 1000 frequency did not change after DPC sensitization.

Unfractionated whole blood was the source from which total RNA was extracted. TCRdb processed the 5' RACE reads anew with MiXCR; each CDR3 protein has one entry. The sample contains around 82,000 distinct CDR3 sequences, approximately 7.7% of which appear only once. The source of this sequence is a male donor in good health. V and J are TRBV21-1 and TRBJ1-1; TRBD1 is taken as the D call from the table, unchecked against the DNA. TRBV21-1 is assigned pseudogene status. CDR3 bases: TGTGCCAGCGTCCGGGGTGGCACTGAAGCTTTCTTT. Translating it yields CASVRGGTEAFF.